The 27 T cell receptor beta chains listed next were all sequenced from one sample in a study of T cell responses to AZD1222 COVID-19 vaccine. Only in-frame clones appear in the TCRdb table, and some are missing; sequencing was by immunoSEQ multiplex PCR. The sample carries more than 150,000 clones, 85% to 95% recorded once. This specimen consisted of peripheral blood, obtained on day 0 of AZD1222 vaccination. The receptors here all came from an adult in good health.

The chain has TRBV29-1 and TRBJ2-6, with 8 bases matching TRBD1. The V gene's germline CDR1 is SQVTM and CDR2 ANQGSEA. The CDR3 extends over 16 amino acids. V lost 1 base, J lost 3 bases, and 5 bases stayed unmatched. The CDR3 coding sequence is TGCAGCGTTGAAGGGACCGGGACAGGTGGGGCCAACGTCCTGACTTTC. This gives the protein CSVEGTGTGGANVLTF.

The chain joins TRBV30 to TRBJ2-7; D might be TRBD1 (5 bases). Germline V gives CDR1 GTSNPN, CDR2 SVGIG (reference sequence). V was cut by 1 base and J by 7 bases, with 14 bases left in between. The CDR3 extends over 13 amino acids. CDR3 residues: CAWSGQAKGEQYF. The CDR3 DNA follows: TGTGCCTGGAGTGGGCAGGCCAAGGGGGAGCAGTACTTC.

Only one count was recorded for this clone. This chain links TRBV21-1 with TRBJ2-7; TRBD1, the D gene given by the table, was not confirmed from the DNA. TRBV21-1 is listed as a pseudogene. The CDR3 extends over 15 amino acids. The CDR3 DNA sequence: TGTGCCAGCAGGAATCAAGGGGGTAATGTGTACGAGCAGTACTTC. Its translation is CASRNQGGNVYEQYF.

This clone has just one count. The chain has TRBV7-9 and TRBJ2-3, with D unresolved. CDR1 is SEHNR and CDR2 is FQNEAQ in the germline V gene (reference sequence). Trimming removed 6 bases at V and 6 bases at J, with 13 bases between. The CDR3 is 13 residues long. Here the CDR3 reads CASRPDLNDTQYF. In nucleotides, the CDR3 is TGTGCCAGCAGACCGGACCTTAACGATACGCAGTATTTT.

CDR3 amino acids: CASSPSKWGDSTEAFF. CDR3 DNA sequence: TGTGCCAGCAGTCCAAGCAAGTGGGGGGATAGCACTGAAGCTTTCTTT. This rearrangement joins TRBV28 to TRBJ1-1; a possible D gene is TRBD1 (5 bases). V lost 5 bases, J lost 4 bases, and 20 bases lay in between. This CDR3 region has 16 residues. The germline V gene has CDR1 MDHEN and CDR2 SYDVKM. Together with reference TRBV28 and TRBJ1-1, the CDR3 gives the full variable domain: DVKVTQSSRYLVKRTGEKVFLECVQDMDHENMFWYRQDPGLGLRLIYFSYDVKMKEKGDIPEGYSVSREKKERFSLILESASTNQTSMYLCASSPSKWGDSTEAFFGQGTRLTVV.

The genes are TRBV20-1 and TRBJ2-1, with D tentatively TRBD1 (7 bases). Deletions cut 3 bases from V and 13 bases from J, with 10 bases between. The CDR3 is made up of 10 amino acids. Germline CDR1 is DFQATT and CDR2 is SNEGSKA (reference sequence). CDR3 region: CSASRGTQFF. In DNA form, the CDR3 reads TGCAGTGCTAGCAGGGGGACTCAGTTCTTC.

The J gene is TRBJ2-7, the V gene TRBV28; 10 bases fit TRBD1. V lost 3 bases to trimming and J lost 2 bases; unmatched junction nucleotides: 7. CDR1 and CDR2 from the germline V gene are MDHEN and SYDVKM. This CDR3 is built from 16 residues. CDR3 bases: TGTGCCAGCAGTTTCCGATCGACAGGGGGCACCTACGAGCAGTACTTC. It specifies CASSFRSTGGTYEQYF.

The count of this clone is one. This sequence joins TRBV9 and TRBJ2-2; 8 bases map to TRBD2. Looked up from germline, CDR1 is SGDLS and CDR2 is YYNGEE. This CDR3 contains 15 residues. V lost 3 bases, J lost 1 base, and 2 bases stayed unmatched. DNA for the CDR3: TGTGCCAGCAGCGCCACTAGCGGGAACACCGGGGAGCTGTTTTTT. This translates into CASSATSGNTGELFF.

This sequence joins TRBV19 and TRBJ1-1; D is uncertain. CDR3 length: 14 residues. The germline V gene encodes CDR1 LNHDA and CDR2 SQIVND (reference sequence). With 6 bases removed from V and 6 bases from J, the gap between germline ends came to 17 bases. The CDR3 coding sequence is TGTGCCAGTAGCCTGGAGGAGCCATCGGCTGAAGCTTTCTTT. Protein product: CASSLEEPSAEAFF.

The J gene is TRBJ1-2, the V gene TRBV5-1; no clear D. Deletions cut 4 bases from V and 4 bases from J, with 8 bases between. This CDR3 contains 12 residues. CDR1 and CDR2 (germline): SGHRS, YFSETQ. The CDR3 sequence is CASSEGGYGYTF. The CDR3 DNA is TGCGCCAGCAGCGAAGGCGGCTATGGCTACACCTTC.

The DNA for the CDR3 is TGTGCCAGCAGCGGAGGACTAGCGGGGTCATCCTACGAGCAGTACTTC. Amino acids: CASSGGLAGSSYEQYF. The rearrangement links TRBV11-1 to TRBJ2-7, with TRBD2 matching 12 bases. J was trimmed by 1 base and V by 5 bases; bases with no gene match: 6. CDR3 length equals 16 residues. Germline values: CDR1 SGHAT, CDR2 FQDESV (reference sequence).

This chain joins TRBV29-1 and TRBJ1-1; D remains ambiguous. V was shortened by 6 bases and J by 5 bases, with 10 bases between the two germline ends. Germline-derived CDR1 and CDR2 are SQVTM and ANQGSEA. There are 11 residues in the CDR3. The DNA for the CDR3 is TGCAGCGTGGCAGGAACTACTGAAGCTTTCTTT. Translating gives CSVAGTTEAFF.

The CDR3 reads CASSLAGQGASGANVLTF. The CDR3 DNA is TGTGCCAGCAGCCTCGCAGGACAGGGGGCCTCTGGGGCCAACGTCCTGACTTTC. V usage is TRBV4-2 and J usage is TRBJ2-6; 11 bases fit TRBD1. Germline V gives CDR1 LGHNA, CDR2 YNFKEQ. V trimming: 4 bases; J trimming: 0 bases; junction bases outside the gene matches: 5. The CDR3 covers 18 residues.

This chain connects TRBV6-5 to TRBJ1-2; D perhaps matches TRBD1 (5 bases). Trimming shortened V by 2 bases and J by 6 bases, and 10 bases separated the two germline ends. The CDR3 totals 13 residues. Germline-derived CDR1 and CDR2 are MNHEY and SVGAGI. CDR3 in amino acids: CASSYQGTNGYTF. The CDR3 region has the DNA TGTGCCAGCAGTTACCAGGGAACAAATGGCTACACCTTC.

V and J are TRBV30 and TRBJ1-2; the D is unclear. Trimming took 6 bases from V and 1 from J, leaving 12 bases between them. The CDR3 is made up of 13 amino acids. CDR1 and CDR2 (germline): GTSNPN, SVGIG (reference sequence). DNA of the CDR3: TGTGCCTGTAAATGGTCAAATAACTATGGCTACACCTTC. Its translation is CACKWSNNYGYTF.

This clone was detected a few times. The rearrangement links TRBV9 to TRBJ2-7; possibly TRBD1 for D (6 bases). Trimming cost V 7 bases and J 5 bases, with 25 bases left between them. The CDR3 spans 16 residues. Germline CDR1 reads SGDLS; CDR2 reads YYNGEE. The CDR3 sequence: CASAYSRHQDSNEQYF. The CDR3 DNA follows: TGTGCCAGCGCTTACTCCAGGCACCAGGACAGCAACGAGCAGTACTTC.

This chain links TRBV21-1 with TRBJ2-7; the table gives TRBD1 as D, unverified against the DNA. TRBV21-1 is assigned pseudogene status. The CDR3 loop spans 15 amino acids. CDR3 region: CASTPPTGPTYEQYF. The CDR3 DNA reads TGTGCCAGCACCCCCCCGACAGGGCCCACCTACGAGCAGTACTTC.

In this sample, this clone turned up once. This chain uses TRBV28 with TRBJ1-5; D gene unclear. CDR1 and CDR2 from the germline V gene are MDHEN and SYDVKM. V lost 2 bases, J lost 5 bases, and 16 bases lay in between. The CDR3 consists of 16 residues. DNA for the CDR3: TGTGCCAGCAGTTTACGGATGGCAGGAGGCCATCAGCCCCAGCATTTT. This encodes CASSLRMAGGHQPQHF.

The J gene is TRBJ1-1, the V gene TRBV11-2; a possible D gene is TRBD1 (5 bases). The germline CDR1 and CDR2 sequences are SGHAT and FQNNGV. The CDR3 length is 15 residues. The germline V and J ends were trimmed by 1 base and 3 bases, with 12 bases remaining between them. The CDR3 is CASSLGPWGDTEAFF. As DNA, the CDR3 is TGTGCCAGCAGCTTAGGCCCTTGGGGGGACACTGAAGCTTTCTTT.

CDR3 sequence: CASSLGTGGNQPQHF. CDR3 nucleotides: TGTGCCAGCAGCTTAGGTACAGGGGGAAATCAGCCCCAGCATTTT. The chain is built from TRBV9 and TRBJ1-5; TRBD1 aligns across 8 bases. The germline CDR1 and CDR2 sequences are SGDLS and YYNGEE. The CDR3 is made up of 15 amino acids. With V trimmed by 4 bases and J by 4 bases, 7 bases remained unmatched.

V is TRBV28 and J is TRBJ1-5; 7 bases line up with TRBD1. Losses at the gene ends were 5 bases for V and 4 bases for J; bases not matched to a gene: 8. The CDR3 is made up of 15 amino acids. Germline CDR1 reads MDHEN; CDR2 reads SYDVKM. CDR3 sequence (DNA): TGTGCCAGCAGTCCAGAACAGGGGCGGAATCAGCCCCAGCATTTT. It translates to CASSPEQGRNQPQHF.

The CDR3 DNA sequence: TGCGGAGGTAGTGGATCGGCTAACTATGGCTACACCTTC. It encodes CGGSGSANYGYTF. V gene TRBV29-1 combines with J gene TRBJ1-2, with no clear D. The CDR3 runs to 13 residues. Germline CDR1 SQVTM, CDR2 ANQGSEA.

The V call is TRBV19, the J call TRBJ1-2, with TRBD1 identical over 10 bases. Unmatched junction bases numbered 4, after V lost 5 bases and J lost 4 bases. The germline V gene has CDR1 LNHDA and CDR2 SQIVND (reference sequence). The CDR3 extends over 14 amino acids. The CDR3, as DNA: TGTGCCAGTAGTCTCCGGACAGGGGGCTATGGCTACACCTTC. Translated: CASSLRTGGYGYTF.

This chain joins TRBV21-1 and TRBJ1-4. TRBV21-1 is a listed pseudogene. This CDR3 comprises 19 residues. This CDR3 is CASPRGEPPGTATNEKLFF. The CDR3 nucleotides read TGTGCCAGCCCCCGGGGAGAGCCGCCGGGTACTGCAACTAATGAAAAACTGTTTTTT.

This clone showed up just once. The CDR3 nucleotides are TGTGCCACCGGAAACAGGGGTGACGCCGGGGAGCTGTTTTTT. Amino acids: CATGNRGDAGELFF. J is TRBJ2-2 and V is TRBV24-1; 7 bases map to TRBD1. The trim removed 9 bases at V and 6 bases at J, leaving 9 bases unmatched. The CDR3 consists of 14 residues. Germline CDR1 and CDR2: KGHDR and SFDVKD.

The V call is TRBV29-1, the J call TRBJ2-2; no clear D. The CDR3 is 15 amino acids. The V end was cut by 2 bases, the J end by 0 bases, with 10 bases between. Germline V gene data show CDR1 as SQVTM and CDR2 as ANQGSEA. In DNA form, the CDR3 reads TGCAGCGTTGAAATCATCGGGCCGAACACCGGGGAGCTGTTTTTT. This translates into CSVEIIGPNTGELFF.

The chain has TRBV5-1 and TRBJ2-7, with a weak D call TRBD2 (6 bases). Germline assignment: CDR1 SGHRS and CDR2 YFSETQ. The CDR3 loop spans 14 amino acids. V lost 0 bases, J lost 2 bases, and 9 bases lay in between. The CDR3: CASSLAGSAYEQYF. CDR3 nucleotides: TGCGCCAGCAGCTTGGCCGGGAGCGCCTACGAGCAGTACTTC.